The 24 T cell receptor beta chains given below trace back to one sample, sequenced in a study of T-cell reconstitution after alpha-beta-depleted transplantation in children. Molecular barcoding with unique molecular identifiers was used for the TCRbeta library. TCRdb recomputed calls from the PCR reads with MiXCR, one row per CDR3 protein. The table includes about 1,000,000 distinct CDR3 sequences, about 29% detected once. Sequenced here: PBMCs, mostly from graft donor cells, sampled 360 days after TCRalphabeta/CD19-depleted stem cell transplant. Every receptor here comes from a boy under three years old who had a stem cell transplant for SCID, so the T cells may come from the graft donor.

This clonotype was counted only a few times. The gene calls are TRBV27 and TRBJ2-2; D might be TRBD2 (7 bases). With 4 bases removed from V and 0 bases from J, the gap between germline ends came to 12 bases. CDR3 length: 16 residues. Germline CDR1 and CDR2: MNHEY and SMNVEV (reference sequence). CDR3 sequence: CASSWGGPPNTGELFF. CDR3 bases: TGTGCCAGCAGTTGGGGGGGGCCCCCGAACACCGGGGAGCTGTTTTTT.

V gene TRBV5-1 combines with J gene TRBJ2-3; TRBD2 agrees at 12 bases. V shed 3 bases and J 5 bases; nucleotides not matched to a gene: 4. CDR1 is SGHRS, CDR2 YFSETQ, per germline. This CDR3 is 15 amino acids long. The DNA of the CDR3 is TGCGCCAGCAGCTCCCCGGGACTAGCGGGAGATACGCAGTATTTT. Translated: CASSSPGLAGDTQYF.

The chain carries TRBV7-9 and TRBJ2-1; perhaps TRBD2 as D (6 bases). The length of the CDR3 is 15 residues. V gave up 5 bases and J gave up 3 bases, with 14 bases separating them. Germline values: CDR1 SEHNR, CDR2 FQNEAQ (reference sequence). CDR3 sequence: CASSPWRRGYNEQFF. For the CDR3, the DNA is TGTGCCAGCAGCCCTTGGAGGCGGGGCTACAATGAGCAGTTCTTC. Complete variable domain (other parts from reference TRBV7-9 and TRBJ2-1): DTGVSQNPRHKITKRGQNVTFRCDPISEHNRLYWYRQTLGQGPEFLTYFQNEAQLEKSRLLSDRFSAERPKGSFSTLEIQRTEQGDSAMYLCASSPWRRGYNEQFFGPGTRLTVL.

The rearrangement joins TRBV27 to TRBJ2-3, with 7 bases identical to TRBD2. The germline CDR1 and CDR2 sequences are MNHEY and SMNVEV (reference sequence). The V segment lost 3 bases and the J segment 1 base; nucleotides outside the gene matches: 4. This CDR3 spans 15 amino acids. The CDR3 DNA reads TGTGCCAGCAGTTTCGAGCGGGGAGGCACAGATACGCAGTATTTT. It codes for CASSFERGGTDTQYF.

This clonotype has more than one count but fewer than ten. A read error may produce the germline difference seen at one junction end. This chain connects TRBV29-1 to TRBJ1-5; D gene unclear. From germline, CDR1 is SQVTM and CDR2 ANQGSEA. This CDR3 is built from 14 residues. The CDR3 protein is CSVQELGWGQPQHF. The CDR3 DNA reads TGCAGCGTTCAAGAGTTAGGGTGGGGTCAGCCCCAGCATTTT.

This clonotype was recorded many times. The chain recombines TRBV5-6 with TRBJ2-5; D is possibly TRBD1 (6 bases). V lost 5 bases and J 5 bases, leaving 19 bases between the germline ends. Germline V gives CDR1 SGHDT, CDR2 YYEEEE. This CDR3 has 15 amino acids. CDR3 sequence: CASRHRVEVRETQYF. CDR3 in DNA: TGTGCCAGCAGGCACAGGGTGGAGGTACGGGAGACCCAGTACTTC.

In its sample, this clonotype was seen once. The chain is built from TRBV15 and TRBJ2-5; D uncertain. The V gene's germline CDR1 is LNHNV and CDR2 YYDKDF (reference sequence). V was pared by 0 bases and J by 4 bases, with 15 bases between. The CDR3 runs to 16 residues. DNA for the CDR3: TGTGCCACCAGCAGAGATCTAAGCCCGGCCGGAGAGACCCAGTACTTC. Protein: CATSRDLSPAGETQYF. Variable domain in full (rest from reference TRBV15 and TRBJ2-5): DAMVIQNPRYQVTQFGKPVTLSCSQTLNHNVMYWYQQKSSQAPKLLFHYYDKDFNNEADTPDNFQSRRPNTSFCFLDIRSPGLGDTAMYLCATSRDLSPAGETQYFGPGTRLLVL.

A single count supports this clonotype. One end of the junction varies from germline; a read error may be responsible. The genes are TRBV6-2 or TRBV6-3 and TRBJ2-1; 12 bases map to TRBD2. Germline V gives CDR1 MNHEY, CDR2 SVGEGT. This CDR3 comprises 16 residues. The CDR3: CASSYVGLAGGNGQFF. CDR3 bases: TGTGCCAGCAGTTACGTTGGGCTAGCGGGGGGGAATGGGCAGTTCTTC.

The CDR3 sequence: CSARPKTRRTYNEQFF. The CDR3 DNA is TGCAGTGCTAGACCTAAGACTAGGCGGACCTACAATGAGCAGTTCTTC. This chain uses TRBV20-1 with TRBJ2-1, with TRBD2 as a possible D gene (6 bases). The CDR3 is 16 residues long. V lost 2 bases and J 2 bases, leaving 16 bases between the germline ends. Per the germline V gene, CDR1 is DFQATT and CDR2 is SNEGSKA (reference sequence).

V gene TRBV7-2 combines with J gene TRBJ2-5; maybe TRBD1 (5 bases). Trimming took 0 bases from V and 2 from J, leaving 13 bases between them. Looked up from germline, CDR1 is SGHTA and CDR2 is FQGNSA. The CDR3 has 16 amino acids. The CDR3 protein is CASSLAAGHGQETQYF. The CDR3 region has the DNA TGTGCCAGCAGCTTAGCGGCAGGGCATGGGCAAGAGACCCAGTACTTC.

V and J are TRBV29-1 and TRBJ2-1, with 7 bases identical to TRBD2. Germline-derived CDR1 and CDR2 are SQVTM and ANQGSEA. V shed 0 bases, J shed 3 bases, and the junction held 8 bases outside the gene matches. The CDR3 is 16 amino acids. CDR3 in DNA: TGCAGCGTTGAAGAGTATGAAGCGGGACTCTACAATGAGCAGTTCTTC. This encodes CSVEEYEAGLYNEQFF.

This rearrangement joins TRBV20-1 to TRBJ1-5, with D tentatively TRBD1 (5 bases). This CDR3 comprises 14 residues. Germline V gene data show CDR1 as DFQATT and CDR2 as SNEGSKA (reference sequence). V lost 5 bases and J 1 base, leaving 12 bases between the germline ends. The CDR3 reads CSAFQGRSNQPQHF. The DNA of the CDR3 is TGCAGTGCTTTCCAGGGACGCAGCAATCAGCCCCAGCATTTT.

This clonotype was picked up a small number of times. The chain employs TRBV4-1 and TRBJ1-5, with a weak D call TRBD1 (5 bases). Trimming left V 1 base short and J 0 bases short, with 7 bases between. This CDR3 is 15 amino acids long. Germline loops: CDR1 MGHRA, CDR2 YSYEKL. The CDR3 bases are TGCGCCAGCAGCCAAGGGGACGTTAGCAATCAGCCCCAGCATTTT. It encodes CASSQGDVSNQPQHF.

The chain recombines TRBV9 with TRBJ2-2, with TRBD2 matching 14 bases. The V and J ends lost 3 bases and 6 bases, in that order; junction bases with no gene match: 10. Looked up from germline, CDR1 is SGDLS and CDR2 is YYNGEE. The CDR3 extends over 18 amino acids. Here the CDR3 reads CASSGWTSGGTGAGELFF. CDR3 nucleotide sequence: TGTGCCAGCAGCGGATGGACTAGCGGGGGGACAGGGGCCGGGGAGCTGTTTTTT.

CDR3 DNA: TGTGCCAGCGGCCCCCGGCTCGGAGCCTCCTACGAGCAGTACTTC. Translated, it gives CASGPRLGASYEQYF. This sequence joins TRBV5-6 and TRBJ2-7; D is uncertain. This CDR3 has 15 amino acids. CDR1 and CDR2 (germline): SGHDT, YYEEEE. The germline V and J ends were trimmed by 7 bases and 0 bases, with 17 bases remaining between them.

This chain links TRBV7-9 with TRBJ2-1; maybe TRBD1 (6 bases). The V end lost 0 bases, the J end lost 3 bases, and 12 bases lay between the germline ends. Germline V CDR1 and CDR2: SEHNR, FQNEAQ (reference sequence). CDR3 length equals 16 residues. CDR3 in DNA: TGTGCCAGCAGCTTAGCGCAGGGGCAAGGCTACAATGAGCAGTTCTTC. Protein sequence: CASSLAQGQGYNEQFF.

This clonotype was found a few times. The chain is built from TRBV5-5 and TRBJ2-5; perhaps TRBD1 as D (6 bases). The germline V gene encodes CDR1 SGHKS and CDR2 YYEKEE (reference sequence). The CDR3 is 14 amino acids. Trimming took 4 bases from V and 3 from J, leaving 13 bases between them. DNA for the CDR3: TGTGCCAGCAGCCGCAACAGGGTTGAAGAGACCCAGTACTTC. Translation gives CASSRNRVEETQYF.

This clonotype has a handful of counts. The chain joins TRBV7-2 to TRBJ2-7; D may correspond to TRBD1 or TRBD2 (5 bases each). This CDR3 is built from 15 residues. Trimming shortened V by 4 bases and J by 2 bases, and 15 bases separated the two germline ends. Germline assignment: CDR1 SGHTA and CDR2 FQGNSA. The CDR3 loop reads CASSWGRNNPYEQYF. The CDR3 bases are TGTGCCAGCAGCTGGGGACGGAACAATCCCTACGAGCAGTACTTC.

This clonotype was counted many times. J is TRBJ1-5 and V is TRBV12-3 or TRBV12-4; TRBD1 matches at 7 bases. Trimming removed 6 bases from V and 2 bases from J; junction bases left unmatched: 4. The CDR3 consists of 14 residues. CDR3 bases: TGTGCCAGCAGCTCCGGGACAGGCAATCAGCCCCAGCATTTT. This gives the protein CASSSGTGNQPQHF.

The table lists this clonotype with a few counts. CDR3 sequence (DNA): TGCGCCAGCAGCCGAAGATGGGGGAACACAGATACGCAGTATTTT. Encoded protein: CASSRRWGNTDTQYF. The J gene is TRBJ2-3, the V gene TRBV4-3, with D possibly being TRBD1 or TRBD2 (5 bases each). Per germline, CDR1 LGHNA and CDR2 YSLEER. CDR3 length: 15 amino acids. The V end lost 4 bases, the J end lost 2 bases, and 13 bases lay between the germline ends.

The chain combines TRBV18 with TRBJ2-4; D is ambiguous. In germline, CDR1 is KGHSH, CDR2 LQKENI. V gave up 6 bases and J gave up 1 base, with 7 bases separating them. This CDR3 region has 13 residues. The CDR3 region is CASSPPAKNIQYF. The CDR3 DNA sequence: TGTGCCAGCTCGCCCCCCGCCAAAAACATTCAGTACTTC.

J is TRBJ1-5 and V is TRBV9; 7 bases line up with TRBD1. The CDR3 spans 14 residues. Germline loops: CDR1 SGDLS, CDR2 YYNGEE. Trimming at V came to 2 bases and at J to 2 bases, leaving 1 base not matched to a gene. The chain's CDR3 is CASSVGQGNQPQHF. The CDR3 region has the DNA TGTGCCAGCAGCGTTGGACAGGGCAATCAGCCCCAGCATTTT.

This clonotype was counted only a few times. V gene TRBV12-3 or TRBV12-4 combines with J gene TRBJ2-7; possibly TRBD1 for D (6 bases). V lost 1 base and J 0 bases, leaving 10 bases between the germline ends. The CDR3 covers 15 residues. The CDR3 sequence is CASSLDPGVSYEQYF. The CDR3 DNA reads TGTGCCAGCAGTTTAGATCCAGGGGTCTCCTACGAGCAGTACTTC.

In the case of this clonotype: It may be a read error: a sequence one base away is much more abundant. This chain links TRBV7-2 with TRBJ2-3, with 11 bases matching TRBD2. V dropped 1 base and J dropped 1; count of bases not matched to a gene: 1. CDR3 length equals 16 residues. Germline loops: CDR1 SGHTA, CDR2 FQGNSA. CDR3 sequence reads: CASSLVAGGGTDTQYF. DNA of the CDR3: TGTGCCAGCAGCTTAGTAGCGGGGGGGGGCACAGATACGCAGTATTTT.